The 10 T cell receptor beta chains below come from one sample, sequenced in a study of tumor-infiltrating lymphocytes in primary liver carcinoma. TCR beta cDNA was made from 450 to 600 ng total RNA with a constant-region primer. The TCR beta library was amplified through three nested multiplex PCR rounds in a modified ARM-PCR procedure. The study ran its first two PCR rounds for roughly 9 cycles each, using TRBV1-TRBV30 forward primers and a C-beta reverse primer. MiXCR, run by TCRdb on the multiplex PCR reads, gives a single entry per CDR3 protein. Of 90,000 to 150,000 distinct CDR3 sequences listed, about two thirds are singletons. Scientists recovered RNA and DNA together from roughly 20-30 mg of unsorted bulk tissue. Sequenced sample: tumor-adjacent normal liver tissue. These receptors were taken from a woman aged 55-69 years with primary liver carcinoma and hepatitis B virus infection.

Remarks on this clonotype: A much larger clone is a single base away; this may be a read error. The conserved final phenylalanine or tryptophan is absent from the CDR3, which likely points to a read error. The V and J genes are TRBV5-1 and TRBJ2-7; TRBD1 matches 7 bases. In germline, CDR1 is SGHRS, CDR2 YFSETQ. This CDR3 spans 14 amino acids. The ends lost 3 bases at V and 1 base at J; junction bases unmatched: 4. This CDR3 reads CASSWDRASYEQYL. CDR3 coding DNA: TGCGCCAGCAGCTGGGACAGAGCATCCTACGAGCAGTACTTA.

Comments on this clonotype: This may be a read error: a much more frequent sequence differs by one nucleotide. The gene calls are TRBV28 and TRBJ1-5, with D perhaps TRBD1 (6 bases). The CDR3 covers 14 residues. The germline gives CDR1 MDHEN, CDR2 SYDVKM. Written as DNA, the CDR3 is TGTGCCGGCAGTTTATTGGGGGGCAGGCAGCCCCAGCATTTT. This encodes CAGSLLGGRQPQHF.

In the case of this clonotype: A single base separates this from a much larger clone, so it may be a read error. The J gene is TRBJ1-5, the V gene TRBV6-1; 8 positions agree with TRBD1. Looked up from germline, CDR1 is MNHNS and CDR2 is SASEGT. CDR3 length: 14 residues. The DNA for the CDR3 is TGTGCCAGCTCAGGGGGCGGTTTCAATCAGCACCAGCATTTT. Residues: CASSGGGFNQHQHF.

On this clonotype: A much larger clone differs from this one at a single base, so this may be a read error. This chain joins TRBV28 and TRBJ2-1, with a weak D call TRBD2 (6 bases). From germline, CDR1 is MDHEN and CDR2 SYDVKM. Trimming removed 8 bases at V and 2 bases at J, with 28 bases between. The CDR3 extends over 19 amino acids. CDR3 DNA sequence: TGTGCCAGCTTTACCAGGGCGGGATCTGCGGGTCGGCCCTACAATGAGCAGTTCTTC. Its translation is CASFTRAGSAGRPYNEQFF.

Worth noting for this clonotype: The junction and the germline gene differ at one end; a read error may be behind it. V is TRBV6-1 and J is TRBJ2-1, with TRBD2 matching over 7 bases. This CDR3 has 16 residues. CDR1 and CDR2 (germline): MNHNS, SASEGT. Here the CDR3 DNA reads TGTGCCAACGGAACCCTCGGGGGGTTGGTGGACAATGGGCAGTTCTTC. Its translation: CANGTLGGLVDNGQFF.

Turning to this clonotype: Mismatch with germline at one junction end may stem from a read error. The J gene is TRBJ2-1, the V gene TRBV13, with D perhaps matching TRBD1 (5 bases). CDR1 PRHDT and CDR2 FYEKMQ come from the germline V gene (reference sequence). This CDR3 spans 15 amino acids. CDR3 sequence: CASSFYWTRGNELFF. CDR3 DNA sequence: TGTGCTAGCAGCTTCTACTGGACAAGAGGCAATGAGCTGTTCTTC.

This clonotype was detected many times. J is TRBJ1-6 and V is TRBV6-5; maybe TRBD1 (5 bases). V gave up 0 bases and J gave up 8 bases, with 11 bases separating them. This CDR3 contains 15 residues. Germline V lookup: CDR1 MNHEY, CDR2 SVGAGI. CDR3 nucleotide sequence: TGTGCCAGCAGTTACTCTTGGGGGTTCGATTCACCCCTCCACTTT. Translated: CASSYSWGFDSPLHF.

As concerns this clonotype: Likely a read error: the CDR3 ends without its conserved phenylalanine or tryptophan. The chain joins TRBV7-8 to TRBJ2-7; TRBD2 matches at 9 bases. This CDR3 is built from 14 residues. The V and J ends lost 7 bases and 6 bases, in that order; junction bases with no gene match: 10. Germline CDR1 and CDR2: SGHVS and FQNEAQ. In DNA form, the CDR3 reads TGTGCCAGCAACATGCGGGGGGGGGATGGCGAGCAGTACCTC. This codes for CASNMRGGDGEQYL.

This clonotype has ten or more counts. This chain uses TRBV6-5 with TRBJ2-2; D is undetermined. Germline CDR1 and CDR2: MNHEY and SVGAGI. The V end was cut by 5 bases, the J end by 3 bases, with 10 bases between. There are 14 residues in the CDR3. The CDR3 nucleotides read TGTGCCAGCAGTCTGCGACGGGACACCGGGGAGCTGTTTTTT. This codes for CASSLRRDTGELFF.

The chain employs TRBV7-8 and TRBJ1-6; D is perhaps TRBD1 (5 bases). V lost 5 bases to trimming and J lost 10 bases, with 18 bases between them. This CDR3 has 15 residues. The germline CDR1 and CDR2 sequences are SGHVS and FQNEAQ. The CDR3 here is CASSVSQGPSSPLHF. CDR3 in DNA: TGTGCCAGCAGCGTTAGTCAGGGTCCGAGCTCACCCCTCCACTTT.